Listed below are T cell receptor beta chains from one sample, sequenced in a study of vaccination and CD4 T cells after COVID-19. These receptors lack a known antigen. TCRdb passed the PCR reads through MiXCR, listing each CDR3 protein once. Among about 9,100 distinct CDR3 sequences listed, around 33% were seen once. The sequencing input was CD4+ T cells from blood, cultured in vitro. The receptors were gathered from a human donor in good health. Each CDR3 is given with its conserved first and last residue. D genes are given only for firm matches. Size tells how often a clone was seen (once, few, many) or the class of an expanded clone, and some rows leave it out.

V gene: TRBV6-5
CDR3 length: 15
clone size: -
D gene: -
J gene: TRBJ2-6
CDR3 protein: CASSYRVSGANVLTF
CDR3 DNA: TGTGCCAGCAGTTACCGGGTCTCTGGGGCCAACGTCCTGACTTTC

V gene: TRBV6-1
CDR3 length: 15
clone size: -
D gene: -
J gene: TRBJ2-3
CDR3 protein: CASTPWEASTDTQYF
CDR3 DNA: TGTGCCAGCACCCCGTGGGAGGCTAGCACAGATACGCAGTATTTT

V gene: TRBV6-1
CDR3 length: 16
clone size: -
D gene: TRBD1
J gene: TRBJ1-1
CDR3 protein: CASRSHPGTANTEAFF
CDR3 DNA: TGTGCCAGCAGATCGCACCCCGGGACAGCTAACACTGAAGCTTTCTTT

V gene: TRBV27
CDR3 length: 15
clone size: few
D gene: -
J gene: TRBJ1-1
CDR3 protein: CASSLGIGLNTEAFF
CDR3 DNA: TGTGCCAGCAGTTTAGGTATAGGGCTGAACACTGAAGCTTTCTTT

V gene: TRBV2
CDR3 length: 17
clone size: -
D gene: -
J gene: TRBJ2-7
CDR3 protein: CASSEDFTGLGRYEQYF
CDR3 DNA: TGTGCCAGCAGTGAAGATTTTACTGGGTTGGGACGGTACGAGCAGTACTTC

V gene: TRBV11-2
CDR3 length: 14
clone size: -
D gene: -
J gene: TRBJ1-1
CDR3 protein: CASSLDWGRTEAFF
CDR3 DNA: TGTGCCAGCAGCTTAGATTGGGGCCGCACTGAAGCTTTCTTT

V gene: TRBV28
CDR3 length: 15
clone size: -
D gene: TRBD2
J gene: TRBJ2-2
CDR3 protein: CASRGAGLNTGELFF
CDR3 DNA: TGTGCCAGCCGGGGAGCGGGACTGAACACCGGGGAGCTGTTTTTT

V gene: TRBV7-3
CDR3 length: 13
clone size: -
D gene: -
J gene: TRBJ2-1
CDR3 protein: CASSSSVGGEQFF
CDR3 DNA: TGTGCCAGCAGCTCCTCGGTCGGGGGTGAGCAGTTCTTC

V gene: TRBV27
CDR3 length: 15
clone size: -
D gene: -
J gene: TRBJ2-7
CDR3 protein: CASSSIVGPTYEQYF
CDR3 DNA: TGTGCCAGCAGTTCGATAGTGGGACCAACTTACGAGCAGTACTTC

V gene: TRBV30
CDR3 length: 11
clone size: -
D gene: -
J gene: TRBJ2-7
CDR3 protein: CAWKGSYEQYF
CDR3 DNA: TGTGCCTGGAAAGGGTCCTACGAGCAGTACTTC

V gene: TRBV7-9
CDR3 length: 15
clone size: few
D gene: -
J gene: TRBJ1-5
CDR3 protein: CASSSGDRSNQPQHF
CDR3 DNA: TGTGCCAGCAGCTCCGGAGACAGGAGCAATCAGCCCCAGCATTTT

V gene: TRBV11-3
CDR3 length: 16
clone size: -
D gene: TRBD2
J gene: TRBJ2-5
CDR3 protein: CASSLGFLAGEETQYF
CDR3 DNA: TGTGCCAGCAGCTTAGGATTCCTAGCGGGAGAAGAGACCCAGTACTTC

V gene: TRBV18
CDR3 length: 14
clone size: few
D gene: -
J gene: TRBJ2-7
CDR3 protein: CASSPSSLRYEQYF
CDR3 DNA: TGTGCCAGCTCACCCTCTTCGCTGAGGTACGAGCAGTACTTC

V gene: TRBV5-1
CDR3 length: 13
clone size: -
D gene: -
J gene: TRBJ1-6
CDR3 protein: CASRRVVGSPLHF
CDR3 DNA: TGCGCCAGCAGGCGGGTGGTTGGTTCACCCCTCCACTTT

V gene: TRBV19
CDR3 length: 15
clone size: once
D gene: -
J gene: TRBJ1-1
CDR3 protein: CASSISNRRNTEAFF
CDR3 DNA: TGTGCCAGTAGTATTTCCAACAGGAGGAACACTGAAGCTTTCTTT

V gene: TRBV20-1
CDR3 length: 16
clone size: -
D gene: TRBD1
J gene: TRBJ2-5
CDR3 protein: CSNCADRGLSRETQYF
CDR3 DNA: TGCAGTAATTGCGCGGACAGGGGGCTTTCGAGGGAGACCCAGTACTTC

V gene: TRBV28
CDR3 length: 12
clone size: -
D gene: -
J gene: TRBJ1-1
CDR3 protein: CASSSGRQKAFF
CDR3 DNA: TGTGCCAGCAGTTCCGGGCGACAAAAAGCTTTCTTT